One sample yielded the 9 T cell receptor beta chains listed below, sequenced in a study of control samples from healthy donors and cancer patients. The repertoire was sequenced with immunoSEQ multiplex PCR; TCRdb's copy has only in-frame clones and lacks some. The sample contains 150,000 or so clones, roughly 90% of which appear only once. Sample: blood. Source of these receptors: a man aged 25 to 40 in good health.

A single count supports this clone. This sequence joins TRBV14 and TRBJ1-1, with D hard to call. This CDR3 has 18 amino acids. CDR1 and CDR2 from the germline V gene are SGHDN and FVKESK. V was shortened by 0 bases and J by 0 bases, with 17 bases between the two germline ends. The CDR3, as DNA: TGTGCCAGCAGCCAAGATTTTGGCGTATTCCGAGTGAACACTGAAGCTTTCTTT. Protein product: CASSQDFGVFRVNTEAFF. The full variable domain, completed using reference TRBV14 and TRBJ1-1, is EAGVTQFPSHSVIEKGQTVTLRCDPISGHDNLYWYRRVMGKEIKFLLHFVKESKQDESGMPNNRFLAERTGGTYSTLKVQPAELEDSGVYFCASSQDFGVFRVNTEAFFGQGTRLTVV.

This CDR3 is CASSFGAENQPQHF. The CDR3, as DNA: TGTGCCAGCAGCTTTGGGGCCGAGAATCAGCCCCAGCATTTT. V is TRBV5-4 and J is TRBJ1-5; weak D call: TRBD1 (5 bases). V gave up 2 bases and J gave up 4 bases, with 10 bases separating them. CDR3 length equals 14 residues. Looked up from germline, CDR1 is SGHNT and CDR2 is YYREEE (reference sequence).

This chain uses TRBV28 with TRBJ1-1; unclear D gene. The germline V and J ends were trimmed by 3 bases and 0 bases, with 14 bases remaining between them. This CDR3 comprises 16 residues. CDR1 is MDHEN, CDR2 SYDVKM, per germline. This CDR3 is CASSFFPAAMNTEAFF. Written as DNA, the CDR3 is TGTGCCAGCAGTTTTTTCCCGGCAGCCATGAACACTGAAGCTTTCTTT.

CDR3 DNA sequence: TGTGCCAGCAGCCCCAGGGACAGAGGGGACTATGGCTACACCTTC. Translated, it gives CASSPRDRGDYGYTF. The chain joins TRBV13 to TRBJ1-2; 7 bases are shared with TRBD1. The V gene end was trimmed by 5 bases and the J gene end by 3 bases; junction bases not matched to a gene: 9. The germline V gene has CDR1 PRHDT and CDR2 FYEKMQ (reference sequence). This CDR3 region has 15 residues.

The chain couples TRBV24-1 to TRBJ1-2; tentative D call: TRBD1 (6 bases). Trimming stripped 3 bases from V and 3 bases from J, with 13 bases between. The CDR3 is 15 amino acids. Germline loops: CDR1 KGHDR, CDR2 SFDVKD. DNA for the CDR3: TGTGCCACCAGTGATGCGGGGGCAGGGGACTATGGCTACACCTTC. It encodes CATSDAGAGDYGYTF.

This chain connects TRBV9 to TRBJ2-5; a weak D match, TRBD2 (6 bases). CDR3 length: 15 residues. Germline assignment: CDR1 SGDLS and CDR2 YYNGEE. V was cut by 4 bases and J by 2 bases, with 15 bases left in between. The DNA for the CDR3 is TGTGCCAGCAGCCCCCACGGGACTCTACAAGAGACCCAGTACTTC. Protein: CASSPHGTLQETQYF.

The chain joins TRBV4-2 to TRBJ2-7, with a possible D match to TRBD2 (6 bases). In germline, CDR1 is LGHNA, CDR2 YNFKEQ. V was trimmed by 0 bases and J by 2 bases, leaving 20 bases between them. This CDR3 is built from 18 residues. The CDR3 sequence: CASSQELIRRDSPYEQYF. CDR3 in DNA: TGTGCCAGCAGCCAAGAATTAATCAGGCGGGACTCCCCCTACGAGCAGTACTTC.

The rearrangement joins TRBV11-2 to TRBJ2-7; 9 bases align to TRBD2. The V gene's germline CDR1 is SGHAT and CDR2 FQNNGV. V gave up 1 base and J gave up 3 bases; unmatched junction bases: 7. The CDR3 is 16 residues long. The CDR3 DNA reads TGTGCCAGCAGCTTAGCGTCTAGCGGGAATCTCTACGAGCAGTACTTC. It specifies CASSLASSGNLYEQYF.

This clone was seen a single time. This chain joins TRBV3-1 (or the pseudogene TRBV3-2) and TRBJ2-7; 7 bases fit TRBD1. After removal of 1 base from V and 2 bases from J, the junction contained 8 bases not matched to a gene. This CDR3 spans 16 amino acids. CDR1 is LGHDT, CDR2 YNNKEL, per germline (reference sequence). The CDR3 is CASSQGGGTATYEQYF. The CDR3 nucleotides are TGTGCCAGCAGCCAAGGAGGTGGGACAGCAACCTACGAGCAGTACTTC.